These 26 T cell receptor beta chains originate from one sample sequenced in a study of T cells in Graves' hyperthyroidism and ophthalmopathy. Amplified TCR beta CDR3 regions derived from RNA transcripts. The HTBI primer set served for first-round RT-PCR of the TCR CDR3. From the multiplex PCR reads, TCRdb called clonotypes with MiXCR, one entry per CDR3 protein. The repertoire holds around 690,000 distinct CDR3 sequences, with around 21% as singletons. The material sequenced was blood. Receptors were obtained from a man younger than 40 with Graves' ophthalmopathy.

J is TRBJ1-5 and V is TRBV12-3 or TRBV12-4; D gene uncertain. The germline V and J ends were trimmed by 4 bases and 5 bases, with 12 bases remaining between them. The CDR3 sequence is 14 residues long. The chain's CDR3 is CASSSPKWDQPQHF. The CDR3 DNA follows: TGTGCCAGCAGTTCCCCTAAATGGGATCAGCCCCAGCATTTT.

The sample holds one count of this clonotype. The V call is TRBV6-5, the J call TRBJ2-5; unclear D gene. Germline values: CDR1 MNHEY, CDR2 SVGAGI. V was pared by 3 bases and J by 7 bases, with 12 bases between. CDR3 size: 13 residues. In DNA, the CDR3 is TGTGCCAGCAGTTATACGGCCCATCCGACCCAGTACTTC. Its protein product is CASSYTAHPTQYF.

This clonotype was counted at least ten times. The rearrangement uses TRBV2 and TRBJ2-1, with 7 positions matching TRBD2. The CDR3 has 14 residues. Trimming took 5 bases from V and 6 from J; bases not matched to a gene: 7. Per germline, CDR1 SNHLY and CDR2 FYNNEI. The CDR3: CASSFRDYSNEQFF. The CDR3, as DNA: TGTGCCAGCAGTTTCCGGGACTATTCCAATGAGCAGTTCTTC.

This clonotype was recorded many times. The genes are TRBV2 and TRBJ2-7, with D unclear. The ends were cut back, 6 bases at V and 5 bases at J, with 8 bases in the middle. The CDR3 consists of 11 residues. CDR1 SNHLY and CDR2 FYNNEI come from the germline V gene. The CDR3 DNA follows: TGTGCCAGCAGGGTCCGGGACGAGCAGTACTTC. Translation: CASRVRDEQYF.

The sample holds many counts of this clonotype. The chain employs TRBV30 and TRBJ2-7; D might be TRBD2 (6 bases). V gave up 0 bases and J gave up 1 base, with 10 bases separating them. Looked up from germline, CDR1 is GTSNPN and CDR2 is SVGIG (reference sequence). The CDR3 has 14 amino acids. CDR3 bases: TGTGCCTGGAGTGTAGGAGGGGCGTCCTACGAGCAGTACTTC. Encoded protein: CAWSVGGASYEQYF. The full variable domain, in which reference TRBV30 and TRBJ2-7 provide the parts outside the CDR3, is SQTIHQWPATLVQPVGSPLSLECTVEGTSNPNLYWYRQAAGRGLQLLFYSVGIGQISSEVPQNLSASRPQDRQFILSSKKLLLSDSGFYLCAWSVGGASYEQYFGPGTRLTVT.

This clonotype was counted many times. The chain links TRBV11-2 to TRBJ2-1; D not resolved. The V gene lost 6 bases and the J gene lost 9 bases, with 9 bases spanning the gap. Germline-derived CDR1 and CDR2 are SGHAT and FQNNGV. This CDR3 has 11 residues. The CDR3 DNA reads TGTGCCAGCAGTGAGGTCCGTGAGCAGTTCTTC. Translating gives CASSEVREQFF.

This clonotype was counted ten times or more. The rearrangement links TRBV3-1 to TRBJ2-1; 9 bases line up with TRBD2. The V and J ends lost 6 bases and 5 bases, in that order; junction bases with no gene match: 5. Germline lookup yields CDR1 LGHDT and CDR2 YNNKEL (reference sequence). This CDR3 comprises 14 residues. The CDR3 DNA follows: TGTGCCAGCAGTGTCCTAGCGGGGAACAATGAGCAGTTCTTC. Translating it yields CASSVLAGNNEQFF.

The table lists this clonotype with a few counts. The chain combines TRBV10-3 with TRBJ2-7, with 7 nucleotides matching TRBD1. The junction had 7 bases not matched to a gene; V was cut back by 11 bases and J by 0 bases. The CDR3 totals 13 residues. The V gene's germline CDR1 is ENHRY and CDR2 SYGVKD. The CDR3 protein is CAATGTDSYEQYF. The CDR3 DNA is TGTGCCGCGACCGGGACAGACTCCTACGAGCAGTACTTC.

The gene calls are TRBV20-1 and TRBJ1-3, with D possibly matching TRBD1 (5 bases). CDR3 length: 15 residues. Trimming shortened V by 6 bases and J by 0 bases, and 15 bases separated the two germline ends. Germline V gene lookup returns CDR1 DFQATT and CDR2 SNEGSKA (reference sequence). In DNA, the CDR3 is TGCAGTGCCGCATTGGGGGTTAACTCTGGAAACACCATATATTTT. Its protein product is CSAALGVNSGNTIYF.

The rearrangement uses TRBV15 and TRBJ2-3; 10 nucleotides agree with TRBD2. CDR3 size: 18 residues. Germline loops: CDR1 LNHNV, CDR2 YYDKDF (reference sequence). V was clipped by 0 bases and J by 5 bases; unmatched bases: 11. DNA for the CDR3: TGTGCCACCAGCAGAGATCGGAAAGCGGGAGGGCATAGAGATACGCAGTATTTT. Amino acid sequence: CATSRDRKAGGHRDTQYF.

The chain is built from TRBV9 and TRBJ1-1; D remains unclear. Germline CDR1 and CDR2: SGDLS and YYNGEE. The CDR3 runs 14 residues. The germline V and J ends were trimmed by 3 bases and 4 bases, with 13 bases remaining between them. In nucleotides, the CDR3 is TGTGCCAGCAGCGGATCCCCCCTTCCCACTGAAGCTTTCTTT. Amino acid sequence: CASSGSPLPTEAFF.

Regarding this clonotype: With a much larger clone just one base away, this may be a read error. The V and J genes are TRBV9 and TRBJ2-1, with 8 bases matching TRBD1. The CDR3 spans 14 residues. V shed 4 bases and J 2 bases; nucleotides not matched to a gene: 2. In germline, CDR1 is SGDLS, CDR2 YYNGEE. The CDR3 sequence is CASSMTGAYNEQFF. In nucleotides, the CDR3 is TGTGCCAGCAGCATGACAGGGGCCTACAATGAGCAGTTCTTC.

This clonotype was observed a handful of times. J is TRBJ1-1 and V is TRBV7-9; no definite D call. The CDR3 is made up of 14 amino acids. V was cut by 4 bases and J by 4 bases, with 13 bases left in between. CDR1 is SEHNR and CDR2 is FQNEAQ in the germline V gene (reference sequence). The CDR3 spells CASSSPSLPTEAFF. The CDR3 bases are TGTGCCAGCAGCTCACCCAGCCTCCCCACTGAAGCTTTCTTT.

The chain is built from TRBV9 and TRBJ2-2; D unclear. V gave up 2 bases and J gave up 4 bases, with 6 bases separating them. Germline assignment: CDR1 SGDLS and CDR2 YYNGEE. The CDR3 is 13 amino acids. CDR3 residues: CASSVLGTGELFF. The CDR3 region has the DNA TGTGCCAGCAGCGTGCTGGGCACCGGGGAGCTGTTTTTT.

The chain joins TRBV7-9 to TRBJ2-7; a possible D gene is TRBD1 (6 bases). CDR3 length: 15 amino acids. From germline, CDR1 is SEHNR and CDR2 FQNEAQ (reference sequence). Trimming pared 3 bases from V and 0 bases from J, leaving 12 bases between. Here the CDR3 DNA reads TGTGCCAGCAGCTTCGGGACACTGAGCTCCTACGAGCAGTACTTC. Amino acids: CASSFGTLSSYEQYF.

This clonotype was observed a handful of times. CDR3 sequence reads: CASSSRSGRAYEQFF. In DNA, the CDR3 is TGTGCCAGCAGTTCGCGTAGCGGGAGGGCCTATGAGCAGTTCTTC. This rearrangement joins TRBV6-2 or TRBV6-3 to TRBJ2-1, with TRBD2 identical over 11 bases. V shed 4 bases, J shed 8 bases, and the junction held 7 bases outside the gene matches. The CDR3 has 15 residues. The germline CDR1 and CDR2 sequences are MNHEY and SVGEGT.

This clonotype was seen repeatedly, ten times or more. V is TRBV4-1 and J is TRBJ2-1; D gene unclear. Per the germline V gene, CDR1 is MGHRA and CDR2 is YSYEKL. Trimming stripped 0 bases from V and 6 bases from J, with 0 bases between. The CDR3 is 11 amino acids. DNA for the CDR3: TGCGCCAGCAGCCAAGACAATGAGCAGTTCTTC. It is translated as CASSQDNEQFF.

This clonotype was detected a few times. This chain connects TRBV6-2 or TRBV6-3 to TRBJ2-2; 7 positions match TRBD2. There are 12 residues in the CDR3. Germline V gene sequence: CDR1 MNHEY, CDR2 SVGEGT. V lost 5 bases, J lost 7 bases, and 1 base stayed unmatched. The CDR3 is CASSAGVGELFF. For the CDR3, the DNA is TGTGCCAGCAGTGCGGGGGTCGGGGAGCTGTTTTTT.

V is TRBV10-3 and J is TRBJ2-7, with D possibly matching TRBD1 (6 bases). The germline V gene has CDR1 ENHRY and CDR2 SYGVKD. The CDR3 contains 13 residues. Trimming stripped 0 bases from V and 5 bases from J, with 8 bases between. Here the CDR3 DNA reads TGTGCCATCAGTGAGTCGGGGGCCCACGAGCAGTACTTC. This encodes CAISESGAHEQYF.

The gene calls are TRBV5-1 and TRBJ1-4; TRBD1 matches at 9 bases. Per germline, CDR1 SGHRS and CDR2 YFSETQ. This CDR3 has 16 amino acids. V gave up 1 base and J gave up 5 bases; unmatched junction bases: 6. DNA for the CDR3: TGCGCCAGCAGCTTGCCCGGGACAGGGAAAAATGAAAAACTGTTTTTT. This sequence encodes CASSLPGTGKNEKLFF.

This clonotype showed up just once. This rearrangement joins TRBV28 to TRBJ1-5; the D gene is possibly TRBD1 (5 bases). Deletions cut 4 bases from V and 1 base from J, with 14 bases between. The germline V gene encodes CDR1 MDHEN and CDR2 SYDVKM. CDR3 size: 16 residues. DNA for the CDR3: TGTGCCAGCAGTTCCCTTCGGGGCGGAAGCAATCAGCCCCAGCATTTT. Amino acid sequence: CASSSLRGGSNQPQHF.

The table lists this clonotype with many counts. The chain recombines TRBV28 with TRBJ1-5, with 9 bases identical to TRBD1. In germline, CDR1 is MDHEN, CDR2 SYDVKM. Trimming took 4 bases from V and 3 from J; bases not matched to a gene: 7. This CDR3 comprises 16 residues. CDR3 sequence reads: CASSSSGTGNNQPQHF. The CDR3 DNA reads as TGTGCCAGCAGTTCCTCCGGGACAGGGAACAATCAGCCCCAGCATTTT.

This clonotype appeared many times. The rearrangement links TRBV30 to TRBJ2-3; 11 nucleotides align to TRBD2. The CDR3 runs to 18 residues. Looked up from germline, CDR1 is GTSNPN and CDR2 is SVGIG (reference sequence). V shed 0 bases and J 6 bases; nucleotides not matched to a gene: 14. CDR3 region: CAWSVRRTSGPVADTQYF. CDR3 in DNA: TGTGCCTGGAGTGTACGTAGGACTAGCGGGCCGGTTGCGGATACGCAGTATTTT.

In this sample, this clonotype turned up many times. This rearrangement joins TRBV28 to TRBJ1-5; D call uncertain. This CDR3 contains 18 residues. With 3 bases removed from V and 0 bases from J, the gap between germline ends came to 18 bases. Germline CDR1 and CDR2: MDHEN and SYDVKM. The CDR3 loop is CASSFEGSKSLSNQPQHF. CDR3 DNA: TGTGCCAGCAGTTTTGAGGGATCGAAGTCCCTTAGCAATCAGCCCCAGCATTTT.

This chain connects TRBV6-1 to TRBJ2-7; either TRBD1 or TRBD2 may supply D (6 bases each). V dropped 5 bases and J dropped 4 bases, with 24 bases sitting between them. CDR1 and CDR2 (germline): MNHNS, SASEGT. This CDR3 spans 17 amino acids. CDR3 in amino acids: CASSPAGLRGADYEQYF. The CDR3 DNA follows: TGTGCCAGCAGTCCAGCCGGTCTTAGGGGGGCCGATTACGAGCAGTACTTC.

This clonotype has only a few counts. The chain has TRBV18 and TRBJ1-1; TRBD1 is a possible D gene (6 bases). The CDR3 spans 14 residues. The germline gives CDR1 KGHSH, CDR2 LQKENI. The V end lost 3 bases, the J end lost 1 base, and 9 bases lay between the germline ends. The CDR3 spells CASSPQTGNTEAFF. The CDR3 nucleotides are TGTGCCAGCTCACCCCAGACAGGGAACACTGAAGCTTTCTTT.